This TCR beta chain was profiled in a study of T cell repertoires in cytomegalovirus infection. General study results and limits: In two of eight donors, the top clonotype was HLA-C-restricted CMV-specific.

The table lists this clonotype with a few counts. Its antigen is not identified. The V and J ends lost 3 bases and 0 bases, in that order; junction bases with no gene match: 7. CDR3 length: 17 amino acids. TCRdb recomputed calls from the reads with MiXCR, one row per CDR3 protein. The sample yields some 200,000 distinct CDR3 sequences, approximately 20% seen once. Sequenced sample: PBMCs. The sequence came from a human donor in good health (CMV status not recorded). Some clones in this sample may be carry-over from other donors' samples. The V call is TRBV12-3 or TRBV12-4, the J call TRBJ2-4, with 8 bases identical to TRBD1. CDR3 nucleotides: TGTGCCAGCAGTTTGATAGCAGGGGGCGCAGCCAAAAACATTCAGTACTTC. Protein sequence: CASSLIAGGAAKNIQYF.